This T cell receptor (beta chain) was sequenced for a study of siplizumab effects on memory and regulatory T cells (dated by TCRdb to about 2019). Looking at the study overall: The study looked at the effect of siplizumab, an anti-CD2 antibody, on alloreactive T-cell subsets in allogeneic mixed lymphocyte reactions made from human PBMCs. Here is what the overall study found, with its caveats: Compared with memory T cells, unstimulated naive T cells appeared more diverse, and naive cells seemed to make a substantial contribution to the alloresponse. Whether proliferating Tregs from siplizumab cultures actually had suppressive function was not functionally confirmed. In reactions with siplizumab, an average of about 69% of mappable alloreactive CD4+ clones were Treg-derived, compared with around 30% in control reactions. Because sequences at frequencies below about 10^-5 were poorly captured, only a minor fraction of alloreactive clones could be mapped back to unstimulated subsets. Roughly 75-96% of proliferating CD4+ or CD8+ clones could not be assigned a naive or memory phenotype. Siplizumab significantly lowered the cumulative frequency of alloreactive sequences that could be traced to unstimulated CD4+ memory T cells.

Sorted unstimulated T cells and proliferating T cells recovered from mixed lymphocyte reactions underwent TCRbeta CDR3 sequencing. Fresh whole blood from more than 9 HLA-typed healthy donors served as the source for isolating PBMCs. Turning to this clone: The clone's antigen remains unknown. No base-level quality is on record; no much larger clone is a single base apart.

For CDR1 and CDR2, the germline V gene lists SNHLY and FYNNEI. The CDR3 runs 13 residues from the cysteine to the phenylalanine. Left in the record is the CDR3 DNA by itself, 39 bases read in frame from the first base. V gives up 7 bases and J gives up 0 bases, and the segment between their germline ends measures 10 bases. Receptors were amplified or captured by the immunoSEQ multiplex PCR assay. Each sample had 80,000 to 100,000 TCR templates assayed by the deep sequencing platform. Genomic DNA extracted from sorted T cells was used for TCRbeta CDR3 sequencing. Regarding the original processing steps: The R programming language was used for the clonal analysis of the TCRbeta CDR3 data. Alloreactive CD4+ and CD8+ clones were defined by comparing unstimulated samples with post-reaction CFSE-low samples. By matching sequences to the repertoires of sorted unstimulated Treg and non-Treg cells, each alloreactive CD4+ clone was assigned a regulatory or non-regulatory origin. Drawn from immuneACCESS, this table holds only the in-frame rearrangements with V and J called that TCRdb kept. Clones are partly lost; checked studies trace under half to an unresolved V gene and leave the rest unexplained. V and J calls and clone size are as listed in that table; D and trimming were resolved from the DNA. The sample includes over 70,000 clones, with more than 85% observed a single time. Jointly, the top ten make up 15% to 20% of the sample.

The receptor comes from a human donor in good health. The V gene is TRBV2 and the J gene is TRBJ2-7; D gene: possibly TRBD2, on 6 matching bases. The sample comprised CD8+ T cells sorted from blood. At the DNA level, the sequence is TGTGCCAGCAAAACCGGGAGCTCCTACGAGCAGTACTTC. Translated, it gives CASKTGSSYEQYF.